These 9 T cell receptor beta chains were sequenced from one sample in a study of Tregs in tolerant kidney transplant recipients. Sequencing used immunoSEQ multiplex PCR; TCRdb keeps in-frame clones, though not all of them. The sample holds 90,000 or so clones, 90% to 95% seen once. Sequencing was carried out using CD8+ T cells from blood. These TCRs come from a human donor in good health.

The chain recombines TRBV6-1 with TRBJ1-5; no clear D. The CDR3 length is 15 residues. Per the germline V gene, CDR1 is MNHNS and CDR2 is SASEGT. Trimming removed 6 bases from V and 0 bases from J, with 12 bases in between. The CDR3 DNA follows: TGTGCCAGCAGCCTCACATCAGGTAGCAATCAGCCCCAGCATTTT. This encodes CASSLTSGSNQPQHF.

This clone was counted once. V usage is TRBV5-4 and J usage is TRBJ1-1; D unresolved. CDR3 length equals 12 residues. V was shortened by 3 bases and J by 7 bases, with 10 bases between the two germline ends. The germline CDR1 and CDR2 sequences are SGHNT and YYREEE (reference sequence). CDR3 loop: CASSYGRIEAFF. DNA of the CDR3: TGTGCCAGCAGCTACGGACGGATTGAAGCTTTCTTT.

Notes on this clone: Other DNA variants within this sample encode the same CDR3. V gene TRBV5-6 combines with J gene TRBJ2-7, with D uncertain. The CDR3 spans 14 residues. Germline V gene data show CDR1 as SGHDT and CDR2 as YYEEEE. With 0 bases removed from V and 1 base from J, the gap between germline ends came to 8 bases. The CDR3 loop reads CASSLGLGSYEQYF. The DNA of the CDR3 is TGTGCCAGCAGCTTGGGGCTTGGTTCCTACGAGCAGTACTTC.

V gene TRBV7-9 combines with J gene TRBJ1-1; the D is unclear. This CDR3 has 14 amino acids. The germline V gene encodes CDR1 SEHNR and CDR2 FQNEAQ (reference sequence). V was clipped by 2 bases and J by 4 bases, with 11 bases between them. The CDR3 region has the DNA TGTGCCAGCAGCTTACGGGATAGGAGCACTGAAGCTTTCTTT. It is translated as CASSLRDRSTEAFF.

The CDR3 here is CASSNWNYGYTF. CDR3 nucleotides: TGTGCCAGCAGCAACTGGAACTATGGCTACACCTTC. The V and J genes are TRBV14 and TRBJ1-2, with unresolved D. Per the germline V gene, CDR1 is SGHDN and CDR2 is FVKESK. The CDR3 spans 12 residues. V lost 5 bases, J lost 2 bases, and 6 bases lay in between.

The chain carries TRBV6-5 and TRBJ2-2; D not certain. CDR1 is MNHEY and CDR2 is SVGAGI in the germline V gene. This CDR3 is built from 13 residues. V lost 4 bases and J lost 4, with 7 bases in between. The CDR3 region is CASSSVGTGELFF. CDR3 coding DNA: TGTGCCAGCAGTTCCGTGGGCACCGGGGAGCTGTTTTTT.

The J gene is TRBJ1-4, the V gene TRBV11-2; no clear D gene. The ends were cut back, 4 bases at V and 0 bases at J, with 9 bases in the middle. The germline V gene encodes CDR1 SGHAT and CDR2 FQNNGV. The CDR3 runs 15 residues. The CDR3 region has the DNA TGTGCCAGCAGCTCCGACCGATCAACTAATGAAAAACTGTTTTTT. This encodes CASSSDRSTNEKLFF.

V usage is TRBV10-2 and J usage is TRBJ2-3; 10 bases line up with TRBD2. Germline values: CDR1 WSHSY, CDR2 SAAADI. J lost 3 bases, V lost 2 bases, and 5 bases had no gene match. The CDR3 consists of 16 residues. The DNA of the CDR3 is TGCGCCAGCAGTGAGCTTGGACTAGCGGAGACAGATACGCAGTATTTT. Translated, it gives CASSELGLAETDTQYF.

The J gene is TRBJ2-1, the V gene TRBV5-5; 7 nucleotides line up with TRBD1. The CDR3 totals 16 residues. The V segment lost 1 base and the J segment 5 bases; nucleotides outside the gene matches: 9. Looked up from germline, CDR1 is SGHKS and CDR2 is YYEKEE (reference sequence). As DNA, the CDR3 is TGTGCCAGCAGCTTGAGGGGGCGAGATTACAACAATGAGCAGTTCTTC. Protein: CASSLRGRDYNNEQFF.